A single sample gave rise to the 19 T cell receptor beta chains below, sequenced in a study of blood T cell repertoires in COVID-19 (dated by TCRdb to the early 2020s). To prepare the library, the immunoSEQ multiplex PCR assay was applied. TCRdb retrieved this table from immuneACCESS and kept in-frame rearrangements only. Not all clones are present; in checked studies, unresolved V genes account for under half, and no reason is known for the remainder. The sample table shows roughly 200,000 clones, and 82% are seen once. The ten largest clones capture approximately 7.8% of the sample. Input material: peripheral blood. Receptors were obtained from a woman in her sixties or seventies with COVID-19, enrolled during active disease.

This clone was counted a single time. V is TRBV10-2 and J is TRBJ2-3; 9 bases are shared with TRBD1. J gave up 4 bases and V 2 bases, and 10 bases lay outside the gene matches. Per germline, CDR1 WSHSY and CDR2 SAAADI. The CDR3 is 17 residues long. The chain's CDR3 is CASSETGQGIASDTQYF. CDR3 bases: TGCGCCAGCAGTGAGACAGGACAGGGGATTGCGTCAGATACGCAGTATTTT.

This clone has just one count. The CDR3 DNA sequence: TGTGCCAGTAGTATAGGGGGAGGGACCTACGAGCAGTACTTC. Its protein is CASSIGGGTYEQYF. The chain recombines TRBV19 with TRBJ2-7; 7 bases align to TRBD2. Germline assignment: CDR1 LNHDA and CDR2 SQIVND (reference sequence). V shed 1 base, J shed 2 bases, and the junction held 2 bases outside the gene matches. The CDR3 loop spans 14 amino acids.

The chain joins TRBV27 to TRBJ2-1; 7 bases are a match to TRBD1. Trimming at V came to 7 bases and at J to 7 bases, leaving 7 bases not matched to a gene. CDR1 is MNHEY and CDR2 is SMNVEV in the germline V gene (reference sequence). This CDR3 has 13 amino acids. As DNA, the CDR3 is TGTGCCAGCACCCGACAGGGACAGAATGAGCAGTTCTTC. Translation gives CASTRQGQNEQFF.

The CDR3, as DNA: TGTGCCAGCAGTCTACAGGGTACTGGGGCCAACGTCCTGACTTTC. It yields the protein CASSLQGTGANVLTF. The chain joins TRBV6-2 or TRBV6-3 to TRBJ2-6; TRBD1 might be the D (6 bases). This CDR3 spans 15 amino acids. With 5 bases removed from V and 2 bases from J, the gap between germline ends came to 10 bases. Per the germline V gene, CDR1 is MNHEY and CDR2 is SVGEGT.

The chain links TRBV3-1 (or the pseudogene TRBV3-2) to TRBJ1-6; tentatively, D is TRBD1 (5 bases). This CDR3 has 15 amino acids. V was trimmed by 1 base and J by 8 bases, leaving 12 bases between them. Germline lookup yields CDR1 LGHDT and CDR2 YNNKEL (reference sequence). CDR3 nucleotide sequence: TGTGCCAGCAGCCAAGCTCTTGGGGCAGATTCACCCCTCCACTTT. This translates into CASSQALGADSPLHF.

This chain uses TRBV3-1 (or the pseudogene TRBV3-2) with TRBJ1-1; D not resolved. Germline CDR1 and CDR2: LGHDT and YNNKEL (reference sequence). This CDR3 has 14 residues. The V end lost 4 bases, the J end lost 1 base, and 10 bases lay between the germline ends. The DNA of the CDR3 is TGTGCCAGCAGCCGGGCCGTGGCGAACACTGAAGCTTTCTTT. Its protein is CASSRAVANTEAFF.

The table lists this clone with a few counts. The rearrangement joins TRBV5-5 to TRBJ1-5; weak D call: TRBD1 (5 bases). Trimming took 6 bases from V and 1 from J, leaving 17 bases between them. This CDR3 comprises 16 residues. The germline gives CDR1 SGHKS, CDR2 YYEKEE (reference sequence). Written as DNA, the CDR3 is TGTGCCAGCAACCCCGGTGGGGCTGTAAGCAATCAGCCCCAGCATTTT. This sequence encodes CASNPGGAVSNQPQHF.

The chain has TRBV27 and TRBJ2-5; 9 bases agree with TRBD1. The germline CDR1 and CDR2 sequences are MNHEY and SMNVEV (reference sequence). There are 15 residues in the CDR3. V shed 8 bases, J shed 4 bases, and the junction held 11 bases outside the gene matches. The CDR3 DNA is TGTGCCAGCGGAGGGACAGGGCGGAATGGAGAGACCCAGTACTTC. Its translation is CASGGTGRNGETQYF.

This chain uses TRBV27 with TRBJ1-4; 8 positions agree with TRBD1. This CDR3 has 14 amino acids. V lost 4 bases, J lost 10 bases, and 8 bases stayed unmatched. CDR1 and CDR2 from the germline V gene are MNHEY and SMNVEV (reference sequence). CDR3 in amino acids: CASSSPDRVGKLFF. CDR3 coding DNA: TGTGCCAGCAGTTCGCCGGACAGGGTCGGAAAACTGTTTTTT.

This chain connects TRBV6-9 to TRBJ1-4, with a tentative D call TRBD1 (6 bases). Between the trimmed V and J ends, which lost 2 bases and 8 bases, there was a span of 24 bases. The CDR3 sequence is 18 residues long. The V gene's germline CDR1 is MNHGY and CDR2 SVAAGI. This chain's CDR3 is CASSYGGRLDDLSEKLFF. CDR3 in DNA: TGTGCCAGCAGTTATGGGGGCAGGTTGGACGACCTTTCCGAAAAACTGTTTTTT.

V usage is TRBV27 and J usage is TRBJ2-2, with 8 nucleotides matching TRBD1. The germline V gene has CDR1 MNHEY and CDR2 SMNVEV (reference sequence). The CDR3 loop spans 17 amino acids. Trimming cost V 2 bases and J 5 bases; bases outside gene matches: 10. CDR3 sequence (DNA): TGTGCCAGCAGTTTACTGAAAAGACAGGGGCCAACCGGGGAGCTGTTTTTT. This encodes CASSLLKRQGPTGELFF.

Only a few counts were recorded for this clone. V gene TRBV5-4 combines with J gene TRBJ2-1, with TRBD2 as a possible D gene (6 bases). The germline V and J ends were trimmed by 0 bases and 2 bases, with 12 bases remaining between them. There are 16 residues in the CDR3. CDR1 is SGHNT and CDR2 is YYREEE in the germline V gene (reference sequence). This chain's CDR3 is CASSLVGRRAYNEQFF. The CDR3 DNA sequence: TGTGCCAGCAGCTTGGTGGGGAGGCGGGCCTACAATGAGCAGTTCTTC.

V gene TRBV5-1 combines with J gene TRBJ2-4; no clear D. The CDR3 consists of 14 residues. Germline values: CDR1 SGHRS, CDR2 YFSETQ. V was shortened by 4 bases and J by 0 bases, with 8 bases between the two germline ends. Here the CDR3 DNA reads TGCGCCAGCAGCCCCCCCTTAGCCAAAAACATTCAGTACTTC. As protein: CASSPPLAKNIQYF.

The V call is TRBV9, the J call TRBJ1-3; TRBD1 agrees at 9 bases. Germline CDR1 and CDR2: SGDLS and YYNGEE. The ends lost 0 bases at V and 3 bases at J; junction bases unmatched: 4. CDR3 length equals 16 residues. CDR3 nucleotide sequence: TGTGCCAGCAGCGTAGACAGGGGGCTTGGTGGAAACACCATATATTTT. It yields the protein CASSVDRGLGGNTIYF.

The chain employs TRBV30 and TRBJ1-2; TRBD1 aligns across 8 bases. The V and J ends lost 2 bases and 2 bases, in that order; junction bases with no gene match: 7. Germline lookup yields CDR1 GTSNPN and CDR2 SVGIG (reference sequence). The length of the CDR3 is 15 residues. CDR3 bases: TGTGCCTGGAGTCCCGATAGGACAGGGAACTATGGCTACACCTTC. Translating it yields CAWSPDRTGNYGYTF.

The chain carries TRBV4-2 and TRBJ1-1, with a possible D match to TRBD1 (5 bases). The ends were cut back, 0 bases at V and 4 bases at J, with 12 bases in the middle. The CDR3 has 15 amino acids. Germline loops: CDR1 LGHNA, CDR2 YNFKEQ. DNA for the CDR3: TGTGCCAGCAGCCAAGAGGTAGGCAGGGCCACTGAAGCTTTCTTT. Protein sequence: CASSQEVGRATEAFF.

The chain joins TRBV6-2 or TRBV6-3 to TRBJ2-1; possible D gene TRBD2, 5 bases. With 4 bases removed from V and 6 bases from J, the gap between germline ends came to 19 bases. This CDR3 is built from 16 residues. The V gene's germline CDR1 is MNHEY and CDR2 SVGEGT. The CDR3 region is CASSWLRAPQANEQFF. CDR3 DNA sequence: TGTGCCAGCAGTTGGTTGAGGGCCCCTCAGGCCAATGAGCAGTTCTTC.

This chain connects TRBV5-4 to TRBJ2-7, with a tentative D call TRBD2 (5 bases). V was shortened by 0 bases and J by 2 bases, with 12 bases between the two germline ends. Germline CDR1 and CDR2: SGHNT and YYREEE (reference sequence). This CDR3 is 15 amino acids long. The CDR3 here is CASSLGGLATYEQYF. In nucleotides, the CDR3 is TGTGCCAGCAGCTTGGGGGGTCTAGCAACCTACGAGCAGTACTTC.

The chain uses TRBV11-2 and TRBJ2-5; tentative D call: TRBD2 (8 bases). The germline V and J ends were trimmed by 0 bases and 4 bases, with 15 bases remaining between them. The CDR3 spans 16 residues. Germline V CDR1 and CDR2: SGHAT, FQNNGV. The CDR3 DNA reads TGTGCCAGCAGCTTAGATCGGGGGGGACAGCTAGAGACCCAGTACTTC. Translating it yields CASSLDRGGQLETQYF.